Following are 16 T cell receptor beta chains from one sample sequenced in a study of blood T cell repertoires in COVID-19. Libraries were prepared by immunoSEQ multiplex PCR; TCRdb keeps only in-frame clonotypes and omits some of them. The sample has about 320,000 clones; 80% to 90% are singletons. Sequencing was carried out using peripheral blood. The source is a man younger than 30 who had recovered from COVID-19.

The chain has TRBV5-1 and TRBJ1-5; D unresolved. V shed 4 bases and J shed 7 bases, with 15 bases lying between them. The CDR3 is 14 amino acids. The germline V gene encodes CDR1 SGHRS and CDR2 YFSETQ. Here the CDR3 reads CASSPEAGTQPQHF. The CDR3 DNA reads TGCGCCAGCAGCCCGGAGGCGGGAACGCAGCCCCAGCATTTT.

This clone came up once. The V and J genes are TRBV19 and TRBJ1-5, with 7 nucleotides matching TRBD1. CDR1 and CDR2 from the germline V gene are LNHDA and SQIVND (reference sequence). The CDR3 is made up of 16 amino acids. J gave up 2 bases and V 1 base, and 5 bases lay outside the gene matches. CDR3 bases: TGTGCCAGTAGTATAGCGGGACAGTGGGGCAATCAGCCCCAGCATTTT. Translation gives CASSIAGQWGNQPQHF.

This sequence joins TRBV7-9 and TRBJ2-1; a possible D gene is TRBD2 (5 bases). Trimming took off 1 base at V and 8 bases at J, with 18 bases between the two ends. The germline gives CDR1 SEHNR, CDR2 FQNEAQ (reference sequence). The CDR3 spans 16 residues. In DNA form, the CDR3 reads TGTGCCAGCAGCTTAGGTGGAGCGGACCCCCTCCATGAGCAGTTCTTC. This encodes CASSLGGADPLHEQFF.

The J gene is TRBJ2-1, the V gene TRBV12-3 or TRBV12-4; D remains ambiguous. CDR3 size: 12 residues. Trimming removed 6 bases from V and 6 bases from J, with 9 bases in between. In DNA form, the CDR3 reads TGTGCCAGCAGCCTCTATCGCAATGAGCAGTTCTTC. It codes for CASSLYRNEQFF.

V gene TRBV3-1 (or the pseudogene TRBV3-2) combines with J gene TRBJ2-6; 10 nucleotides match TRBD2. Germline V CDR1 and CDR2: LGHDT, YNNKEL (reference sequence). The CDR3 runs to 18 residues. V shed 0 bases, J shed 0 bases, and the junction held 2 bases outside the gene matches. CDR3 sequence (DNA): TGTGCCAGCAGCCAAGACCGGACTAGCGGCTCTGGGGCCAACGTCCTGACTTTC. This gives the protein CASSQDRTSGSGANVLTF.

The chain employs TRBV13 and TRBJ2-7, with 8 bases aligning to TRBD1. Losses at the gene ends were 5 bases for V and 1 base for J; bases not matched to a gene: 10. The germline gives CDR1 PRHDT, CDR2 FYEKMQ (reference sequence). This CDR3 has 16 amino acids. CDR3 in amino acids: CASSPVPDRDSYEQYF. CDR3 DNA sequence: TGTGCCAGCAGCCCGGTCCCGGACAGGGATTCCTACGAGCAGTACTTC.

The chain joins TRBV4-1 to TRBJ1-4, with a possible D match to TRBD1 (5 bases). CDR1 and CDR2 from the germline V gene are MGHRA and YSYEKL. This CDR3 has 12 residues. V was cut by 8 bases and J by 8 bases, with 12 bases left in between. CDR3 in amino acids: CASQAEGEKLFF. In nucleotides, the CDR3 is TGCGCCAGCCAGGCGGAGGGGGAAAAACTGTTTTTT.

The rearrangement links TRBV14 to TRBJ2-7; 9 bases are shared with TRBD2. The CDR3 has 15 amino acids. Germline CDR1 and CDR2: SGHDN and FVKESK. The V segment lost 4 bases and the J segment 1 base; nucleotides outside the gene matches: 5. In DNA, the CDR3 is TGTGCCAGCAGCCCGCTGACTAGCGGATCCTACGAGCAGTACTTC. Translating it yields CASSPLTSGSYEQYF. Drawing the rest from reference TRBV14 and TRBJ2-7, the complete variable domain is EAGVTQFPSHSVIEKGQTVTLRCDPISGHDNLYWYRRVMGKEIKFLLHFVKESKQDESGMPNNRFLAERTGGTYSTLKVQPAELEDSGVYFCASSPLTSGSYEQYFGPGTRLTVT.

The chain carries TRBV5-4 and TRBJ2-7; 10 bases fit TRBD2. The CDR3 loop spans 15 amino acids. Germline CDR1 and CDR2: SGHNT and YYREEE (reference sequence). V lost 1 base and J lost 4; bases outside the gene matches: 5. The CDR3: CASSLPASGGYEQYF. The CDR3 DNA sequence: TGTGCCAGCAGCTTGCCGGCTAGCGGGGGTTACGAGCAGTACTTC. Drawing the rest from reference TRBV5-4 and TRBJ2-7, the complete variable domain is ETGVTQSPTHLIKTRGQQVTLRCSSQSGHNTVSWYQQALGQGPQFIFQYYREEENGRGNFPPRFSGLQFPNYSSELNVNALELDDSALYLCASSLPASGGYEQYFGPGTRLTVT.

The rearrangement joins TRBV10-3 to TRBJ1-6, with D maybe TRBD1 (5 bases). Trimming took off 3 bases at V and 7 bases at J, with 10 bases between the two ends. Germline CDR1 and CDR2: ENHRY and SYGVKD. The CDR3 spans 14 residues. CDR3 nucleotide sequence: TGTGCCATCAGTGATGGTCAGGGAAATTCACCCCTCCACTTT. The encoded protein is CAISDGQGNSPLHF.

The rearrangement joins TRBV5-1 to TRBJ2-1, with D uncertain. Trimming shortened V by 3 bases and J by 0 bases, and 10 bases separated the two germline ends. The germline V gene encodes CDR1 SGHRS and CDR2 YFSETQ. The CDR3 extends over 15 amino acids. The CDR3 DNA is TGCGCCAGCAGCTCCGGGTCTAGCTCCTACAATGAGCAGTTCTTC. Its protein is CASSSGSSSYNEQFF.

This chain connects TRBV9 to TRBJ1-3; D possibly corresponds to TRBD1 (5 bases). The CDR3 is made up of 16 amino acids. Trimming cost V 4 bases and J 3 bases, with 17 bases left between them. Germline assignment: CDR1 SGDLS and CDR2 YYNGEE. CDR3 loop: CASSPTGGIGGNTIYF. CDR3 sequence (DNA): TGTGCCAGCAGCCCTACTGGGGGGATTGGTGGAAACACCATATATTTT.

The CDR3 sequence: CASAITGYKNIQYF. DNA of the CDR3: TGTGCCAGCGCTATTACAGGTTACAAAAACATTCAGTACTTC. The V and J genes are TRBV27 and TRBJ2-4; perhaps TRBD1 as D (5 bases). The CDR3 is 14 residues long. The germline V gene encodes CDR1 MNHEY and CDR2 SMNVEV (reference sequence). The V and J ends lost 8 bases and 3 bases respectively, with 14 bases between them.

The chain carries TRBV5-1 and TRBJ1-1, with D uncertain. V shed 0 bases and J shed 2 bases, with 11 bases lying between them. In germline, CDR1 is SGHRS, CDR2 YFSETQ. The CDR3 covers 15 residues. The DNA of the CDR3 is TGCGCCAGCAGCTTGGGGAGTTCGTATAACACTGAAGCTTTCTTT. It is translated as CASSLGSSYNTEAFF.

The V and J genes are TRBV6-4 and TRBJ1-1; D gene ambiguous. The CDR3 consists of 14 residues. V was clipped by 7 bases and J by 5 bases, with 17 bases between them. The germline gives CDR1 MRHNA, CDR2 SNTAGT. The CDR3 protein is CASTGQVTKTEAFF. The CDR3 DNA reads as TGTGCCAGCACTGGGCAGGTGACAAAGACTGAAGCTTTCTTT.

This chain uses TRBV10-3 with TRBJ2-3, with 7 bases lining up with TRBD2. V trimming: 0 bases; J trimming: 4 bases; junction bases outside the gene matches: 7. Per the germline V gene, CDR1 is ENHRY and CDR2 is SYGVKD. The CDR3 extends over 16 amino acids. CDR3 sequence: CAISESDGGSADTQYF. Written as DNA, the CDR3 is TGTGCCATCAGTGAGTCTGATGGCGGGAGCGCAGATACGCAGTATTTT.